The source of this T cell receptor beta chain is a study of blood T cell repertoires in COVID-19. Overall study: The United States, Italy and Spain supplied acute and convalescent COVID-19 samples. PBMCs, B-cell-depleted T cells, or T cells were the source of the cDNA or gDNA that made up the material.

This clone was seen just once. Methods used by the authors: Estimation of nucleated cell counts relied on the amplification of reference gene primers. Sequenced by immunoSEQ multiplex PCR; TCRdb stores in-frame clones only, minus some. V and J calls and clone size follow that table, whereas D and trimming were derived from the DNA. The sample holds a few hundred thousand clones, more than 65% seen once. V was pared by 3 bases and J by 6 bases, with 6 bases of the junction left unmatched. The length of the CDR3 is 15 residues. The germline V gene encodes CDR1 SGHRS and CDR2 YFSETQ. The sample was peripheral blood. This chain joins TRBV5-1 and TRBJ1-6; 7 bases are shared with TRBD1. The sequence was obtained from a woman aged 40-49 years who had recovered from COVID-19. The CDR3 loop reads CASSSGQALNSPLHF. In DNA form, the CDR3 reads TGCGCCAGCAGCTCCGGACAGGCGCTTAATTCACCCCTCCACTTT.